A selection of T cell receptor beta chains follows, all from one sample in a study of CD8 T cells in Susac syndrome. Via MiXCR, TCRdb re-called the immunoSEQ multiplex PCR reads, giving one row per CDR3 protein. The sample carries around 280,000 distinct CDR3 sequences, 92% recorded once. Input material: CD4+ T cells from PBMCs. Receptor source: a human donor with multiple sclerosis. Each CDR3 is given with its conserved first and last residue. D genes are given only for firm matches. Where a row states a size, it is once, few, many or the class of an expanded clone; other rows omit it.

cdr3_aa: CASSPYPTGVSDTQYF; cdr3_nt: TGCGCCAGCAGCCCGTATCCGACAGGGGTGTCAGATACGCAGTATTTT; d_call: TRBD1; j_call: TRBJ2-3; cdr3_length: 16; v_call: TRBV4-1; clone_size: -
cdr3_aa: CASSPDRSTNEKLFF; cdr3_nt: TGTGCCAGCAGCCCGGACAGATCCACTAATGAAAAACTGTTTTTT; d_call: -; j_call: TRBJ1-4; cdr3_length: 15; v_call: TRBV5-8; clone_size: few
cdr3_aa: CASSPSFRANVLTF; cdr3_nt: TGCGCCAGCAGCCCATCCTTTAGGGCCAACGTCCTGACTTTC; d_call: -; j_call: TRBJ2-6; cdr3_length: 14; v_call: TRBV4-1; clone_size: few
cdr3_aa: CASSEFQDRRAEAFF; cdr3_nt: TGTGCCAGCAGTGAATTTCAAGACAGGAGGGCTGAAGCTTTCTTT; d_call: -; j_call: TRBJ1-1; cdr3_length: 15; v_call: TRBV6-1; clone_size: -
cdr3_aa: CASSSGREGGEAFF; cdr3_nt: TGTGCCAGCAGTTCTGGGAGGGAGGGTGGTGAAGCTTTCTTT; d_call: -; j_call: TRBJ1-1; cdr3_length: 14; v_call: TRBV12-3/TRBV12-4; clone_size: once
cdr3_aa: CASSKQGALSGNTIYF; cdr3_nt: TGTGCCAGCAGCAAACAGGGGGCCCTCTCTGGAAACACCATATATTTT; d_call: TRBD1; j_call: TRBJ1-3; cdr3_length: 16; v_call: TRBV12-3/TRBV12-4; clone_size: -
cdr3_aa: CASSPGAEDSYGYTF; cdr3_nt: TGTGCCAGCAGCCCGGGGGCTGAGGACTCCTATGGCTACACCTTC; d_call: -; j_call: TRBJ1-2; cdr3_length: 15; v_call: TRBV11-3; clone_size: -
cdr3_aa: CASSHDRGPYEQYF; cdr3_nt: TGCGCCAGCAGTCATGACAGGGGGCCCTACGAGCAGTACTTC; d_call: TRBD1; j_call: TRBJ2-7; cdr3_length: 14; v_call: TRBV4-1; clone_size: -
cdr3_aa: CATSSSSSGANFFGTQYF; cdr3_nt: TGTGCCACCAGCAGCAGTTCCAGCGGGGCTAACTTCTTCGGGACCCAGTACTTC; d_call: TRBD2; j_call: TRBJ2-5; cdr3_length: 18; v_call: TRBV15; clone_size: -
cdr3_aa: CASSFGPGQGSYEQYF; cdr3_nt: TGTGCCAGCAGCTTCGGCCCGGGACAGGGGTCCTACGAGCAGTACTTC; d_call: TRBD1; j_call: TRBJ2-7; cdr3_length: 16; v_call: TRBV7-9; clone_size: -
cdr3_aa: CASSQELTETQYF; cdr3_nt: TGTGCCAGCAGCCAAGAGTTAACGGAGACCCAGTACTTC; d_call: -; j_call: TRBJ2-5; cdr3_length: 13; v_call: TRBV14; clone_size: -
cdr3_aa: CAWSVGQLAQHF; cdr3_nt: TGTGCCTGGAGTGTAGGCCAATTGGCCCAGCATTTT; d_call: -; j_call: TRBJ1-5; cdr3_length: 12; v_call: TRBV30; clone_size: -
cdr3_aa: CASSYDSASGRTNEQFF; cdr3_nt: TGTGCCAGCAGTTACGACTCTGCTAGCGGGAGAACCAATGAGCAGTTCTTC; d_call: TRBD2; j_call: TRBJ2-1; cdr3_length: 17; v_call: TRBV7-3; clone_size: -
cdr3_aa: CASSSKGGIWGTRLTGELFF; cdr3_nt: TGTGCCAGCAGTTCGAAGGGTGGCATATGGGGGACTCGCCTTACCGGGGAGCTGTTTTTT; d_call: -; j_call: TRBJ2-2; cdr3_length: 20; v_call: TRBV12-3/TRBV12-4; clone_size: -
cdr3_aa: CASSVLGGGTGELFF; cdr3_nt: TGTGCCAGCAGCGTCCTCGGGGGGGGGACCGGGGAGCTGTTTTTT; d_call: TRBD2; j_call: TRBJ2-2; cdr3_length: 15; v_call: TRBV6-1; clone_size: -
cdr3_aa: CAISEPGTGAETQYF; cdr3_nt: TGTGCCATCAGTGAGCCCGGGACAGGGGCAGAGACCCAGTACTTC; d_call: TRBD1; j_call: TRBJ2-5; cdr3_length: 15; v_call: TRBV10-3; clone_size: -
cdr3_aa: CASSDRVTDTQYF; cdr3_nt: TGTGCCAGTAGTGACAGGGTCACAGATACGCAGTATTTT; d_call: TRBD1; j_call: TRBJ2-3; cdr3_length: 13; v_call: TRBV19; clone_size: -
cdr3_aa: CASSLKPYEQYF; cdr3_nt: TGTGCCAGCAGCTTGAAACCTTACGAGCAGTACTTC; d_call: -; j_call: TRBJ2-7; cdr3_length: 12; v_call: TRBV5-4; clone_size: -
cdr3_aa: CASTKQGASNQPQHF; cdr3_nt: TGTGCCAGCACCAAACAGGGGGCCTCCAATCAGCCCCAGCATTTT; d_call: TRBD1; j_call: TRBJ1-5; cdr3_length: 15; v_call: TRBV12-3/TRBV12-4; clone_size: -
cdr3_aa: CSAPGRGTEKLFF; cdr3_nt: TGCAGTGCTCCTGGGCGAGGGACTGAAAAACTGTTTTTT; d_call: -; j_call: TRBJ1-4; cdr3_length: 13; v_call: TRBV20-1; clone_size: -
cdr3_aa: CASSPGGQGPYSNQPQHF; cdr3_nt: TGTGCCAGCTCCCCCGGGGGACAGGGACCCTATAGCAATCAGCCCCAGCATTTT; d_call: TRBD1; j_call: TRBJ1-5; cdr3_length: 18; v_call: TRBV18; clone_size: -
cdr3_aa: CASSLIQGLTPTYEQYF; cdr3_nt: TGTGCCAGCAGCTTAATCCAGGGACTGACCCCCACCTACGAGCAGTACTTC; d_call: -; j_call: TRBJ2-7; cdr3_length: 17; v_call: TRBV11-1; clone_size: -
cdr3_aa: CASSSLLGTTGNTIYF; cdr3_nt: TGCGCCAGCAGCTCCCTTTTGGGAACCACTGGAAACACCATATATTTT; d_call: -; j_call: TRBJ1-3; cdr3_length: 16; v_call: TRBV4-3; clone_size: -
cdr3_aa: CASSLTAFEQYF; cdr3_nt: TGTGCCAGCAGCTTGACAGCTTTCGAGCAGTACTTC; d_call: -; j_call: TRBJ2-7; cdr3_length: 12; v_call: TRBV13; clone_size: -
cdr3_aa: CASSEPQQETQYF; cdr3_nt: TGTGCCAGCAGTGAACCGCAACAAGAGACCCAGTACTTC; d_call: -; j_call: TRBJ2-5; cdr3_length: 13; v_call: TRBV2; clone_size: -
cdr3_aa: CSVEPGAMNTEAFF; cdr3_nt: TGCAGCGTTGAGCCAGGAGCCATGAACACTGAAGCTTTCTTT; d_call: -; j_call: TRBJ1-1; cdr3_length: 14; v_call: TRBV29-1; clone_size: -
cdr3_aa: CSARSGTGPLNTEAFF; cdr3_nt: TGCAGTGCTAGAAGTGGGACAGGGCCGTTGAACACTGAAGCTTTCTTT; d_call: TRBD1; j_call: TRBJ1-1; cdr3_length: 16; v_call: TRBV20-1; clone_size: once
cdr3_aa: CSVPGDRLAGSSPSPNTGELFF; cdr3_nt: TGCAGCGTCCCTGGTGACCGTCTAGCGGGAAGCTCCCCGTCCCCGAACACCGGGGAGCTGTTTTTT; d_call: TRBD2; j_call: TRBJ2-2; cdr3_length: 22; v_call: TRBV29-1; clone_size: once
cdr3_aa: CASSLLPDRGIEAFF; cdr3_nt: TGTGCCAGCAGTTTACTCCCCGATCGGGGAATTGAAGCTTTCTTT; d_call: -; j_call: TRBJ1-1; cdr3_length: 15; v_call: TRBV12-3/TRBV12-4; clone_size: -
cdr3_aa: CASSFLAEGGETQYF; cdr3_nt: TGTGCCAGCAGCTTTCTTGCGGAGGGTGGAGAGACCCAGTACTTC; d_call: -; j_call: TRBJ2-5; cdr3_length: 15; v_call: TRBV5-6; clone_size: -
cdr3_aa: CALPSGRALNTGELFF; cdr3_nt: TGTGCCTTACCGAGCGGGAGGGCCCTGAACACCGGGGAGCTGTTTTTT; d_call: TRBD2; j_call: TRBJ2-2; cdr3_length: 16; v_call: TRBV30; clone_size: once
cdr3_aa: CASSLRGGGIQYF; cdr3_nt: TGTGCCAGCAGCTTACGGGGAGGAGGCATTCAGTACTTC; d_call: -; j_call: TRBJ2-4; cdr3_length: 13; v_call: TRBV7-9; clone_size: -
cdr3_aa: CASTREVLRRGYTF; cdr3_nt: -; d_call: -; j_call: TRBJ1-2; cdr3_length: 14; v_call: TRBV6-2/TRBV6-3; clone_size: -
cdr3_aa: CASSIRTANDGYTF; cdr3_nt: TGTGCCAGTAGTATACGGACAGCCAACGATGGCTACACCTTC; d_call: -; j_call: TRBJ1-2; cdr3_length: 14; v_call: TRBV19; clone_size: -
cdr3_aa: CASSFTESGGDTQYF; cdr3_nt: TGTGCCAGCAGTTTTACAGAGAGTGGCGGAGATACGCAGTATTTT; d_call: -; j_call: TRBJ2-3; cdr3_length: 15; v_call: TRBV6-4; clone_size: -
cdr3_aa: CASSMWGTSGGTDTQYF; cdr3_nt: TGTGCCAGTAGTATGTGGGGGACTAGCGGGGGCACAGATACGCAGTATTTT; d_call: TRBD2; j_call: TRBJ2-3; cdr3_length: 17; v_call: TRBV19; clone_size: -
cdr3_aa: CASSVARTGRPNTIYF; cdr3_nt: TGTGCCAGCAGCGTAGCCCGGACAGGGAGGCCAAACACCATATATTTT; d_call: TRBD1; j_call: TRBJ1-3; cdr3_length: 16; v_call: TRBV9; clone_size: -
cdr3_aa: CASSQSGTDTQYF; cdr3_nt: TGTGCCAGCAGCCAGTCCGGCACAGATACGCAGTATTTT; d_call: -; j_call: TRBJ2-3; cdr3_length: 13; v_call: TRBV3-1; clone_size: -
cdr3_aa: CASSQDAGTGNGQYF; cdr3_nt: TGTGCCAGCAGCCAAGATGCCGGGACAGGGAATGGGCAGTACTTC; d_call: TRBD1; j_call: TRBJ2-7; cdr3_length: 15; v_call: TRBV3-1; clone_size: -
cdr3_aa: CASSLEAGDEQYF; cdr3_nt: TGTGCCAGCAGTTTAGAAGCCGGGGACGAGCAGTACTTC; d_call: -; j_call: TRBJ2-7; cdr3_length: 13; v_call: TRBV12-3/TRBV12-4; clone_size: -
cdr3_aa: CASSMDREETQYF; cdr3_nt: TGTGCCAGTAGTATGGACAGGGAAGAGACCCAGTACTTC; d_call: TRBD1; j_call: TRBJ2-5; cdr3_length: 13; v_call: TRBV19; clone_size: -
cdr3_aa: CASSNRGSTDTQYF; cdr3_nt: TGTGCCAGCAGCAACAGAGGTAGCACAGATACGCAGTATTTT; d_call: -; j_call: TRBJ2-3; cdr3_length: 14; v_call: TRBV12-3/TRBV12-4; clone_size: -
cdr3_aa: CASSLRGEQYF; cdr3_nt: TGTGCCAGCTCACTGAGGGGCGAGCAGTACTTC; d_call: -; j_call: TRBJ2-7; cdr3_length: 11; v_call: TRBV12-3/TRBV12-4; clone_size: few
cdr3_aa: CASSLGTATGELFF; cdr3_nt: TGTGCCAGCAGCTTAGGGACAGCCACCGGGGAGCTGTTTTTT; d_call: -; j_call: TRBJ2-2; cdr3_length: 14; v_call: TRBV7-2; clone_size: few
cdr3_aa: CASSHRRNSGNTIYF; cdr3_nt: TGTGCCAGCAGCCACCGGCGGAACTCTGGAAACACCATATATTTT; d_call: -; j_call: TRBJ1-3; cdr3_length: 15; v_call: TRBV7-8; clone_size: once
cdr3_aa: CASSLESTPYEKLFF; cdr3_nt: TGTGCCAGCAGCTTAGAATCTACTCCGTATGAAAAACTGTTTTTT; d_call: -; j_call: TRBJ1-4; cdr3_length: 15; v_call: TRBV7-2; clone_size: -
cdr3_aa: CASSWDTEAFF; cdr3_nt: TGTGCCAGCAGCTGGGACACTGAAGCTTTCTTT; d_call: -; j_call: TRBJ1-1; cdr3_length: 11; v_call: TRBV12-3/TRBV12-4; clone_size: -
cdr3_aa: CASSLKGFKYNEQFF; cdr3_nt: TGTGCCAGCAGCTTAAAGGGATTTAAGTACAATGAGCAGTTCTTC; d_call: -; j_call: TRBJ2-1; cdr3_length: 15; v_call: TRBV7-2; clone_size: -
cdr3_aa: CASSHSGGAYNEQFF; cdr3_nt: TGTGCCAGCAGCCATAGCGGGGGGGCCTACAATGAGCAGTTCTTC; d_call: TRBD2; j_call: TRBJ2-1; cdr3_length: 15; v_call: TRBV4-2; clone_size: -